These 16 T cell receptor beta chains came from one sample sequenced in a study of blood T cells in healthy people across ages. A second PCR, run for about 7 to 11 cycles, used a sample-barcoded 5' primer plus a J-beta primer mix. One entry per CDR3 protein, called by TCRdb with MiXCR from the 5' RACE reads. The sample has more than 1,400,000 distinct CDR3 sequences, roughly 40% seen once. The sample taken for sequencing was blood. Receptor source: a woman younger than 35 in good health.

This clonotype has more than one count but fewer than ten. The chain uses TRBV3-1 and TRBJ2-3; the match to TRBD2 covers 11 bases. The germline CDR1 and CDR2 sequences are LGHDT and YNNKEL (reference sequence). The CDR3 is made up of 16 amino acids. The V segment lost 4 bases and the J segment 3 bases; nucleotides outside the gene matches: 6. CDR3: CASSRRTSGLTDTQYF. In nucleotides, the CDR3 is TGTGCCAGCAGCCGCCGGACTAGCGGGCTTACAGATACGCAGTATTTT.

The chain links TRBV20-1 to TRBJ1-4; maybe TRBD1 (6 bases). The CDR3 has 14 residues. From germline, CDR1 is DFQATT and CDR2 SNEGSKA (reference sequence). Trimming shortened V by 1 base and J by 8 bases, and 14 bases separated the two germline ends. The CDR3 coding sequence is TGCAGTGCTAGAGGACGGGGGGCAGGGGAAAAACTGTTTTTT. Translating it yields CSARGRGAGEKLFF.

The chain recombines TRBV27 with TRBJ1-5; perhaps TRBD1 as D (5 bases). The CDR3 contains 14 residues. Trimming removed 7 bases at V and 0 bases at J, with 10 bases between. Germline V CDR1 and CDR2: MNHEY, SMNVEV (reference sequence). The CDR3 region is CASKRDYSNQPQHF. The CDR3 nucleotides read TGTGCCAGCAAACGGGACTATAGCAATCAGCCCCAGCATTTT.

The table lists this clonotype with a few counts. V and J are TRBV21-1 and TRBJ1-1; the table assigns TRBD1, which was not confirmed against the DNA. TRBV21-1 is shown as a pseudogene. CDR3 size: 16 residues. The CDR3 DNA follows: TGTGCCAGCAGCCACCTCACGGGACGGACGAGCGCTGAAGCTTTCTTT. It codes for CASSHLTGRTSAEAFF.

J is TRBJ2-1 and V is TRBV6-2 or TRBV6-3; 7 bases agree with TRBD2. Trimming took 5 bases from V and 4 from J; bases not matched to a gene: 8. The germline gives CDR1 MNHEY, CDR2 SVGEGT. CDR3 size: 15 residues. The CDR3 protein is CASSRSGVNYNEQFF. The CDR3 DNA follows: TGTGCCAGCAGTCGCAGCGGGGTTAATTACAATGAGCAGTTCTTC.

The table lists this clonotype with a count of one. The chain combines TRBV29-1 with TRBJ2-5; TRBD1 matches at 8 bases. This CDR3 has 17 amino acids. From germline, CDR1 is SQVTM and CDR2 ANQGSEA. The V segment lost 6 bases and the J segment 4 bases; nucleotides outside the gene matches: 19. CDR3 sequence: CSVDGGPDRVSAETQYF. The CDR3, as DNA: TGCAGCGTCGACGGGGGTCCGGACAGGGTTTCTGCAGAGACCCAGTACTTC.

The chain employs TRBV6-6 and TRBJ1-5; 7 positions match TRBD1. The junction had 7 bases not matched to a gene; V was cut back by 7 bases and J by 4 bases. Germline-derived CDR1 and CDR2 are MNHNY and SVGAGI (reference sequence). The CDR3 is 14 residues long. This chain's CDR3 is CASNWGTENQPQHF. CDR3 nucleotide sequence: TGTGCCAGCAACTGGGGGACAGAGAATCAGCCCCAGCATTTT.

The chain has TRBV10-3 and TRBJ1-5; unclear D gene. CDR1 and CDR2 from the germline V gene are ENHRY and SYGVKD. The CDR3 length is 16 residues. V lost 0 bases and J 4 bases, leaving 13 bases between the germline ends. The CDR3 DNA reads TGTGCCATCAGTGAGTCGAGGGCAGACCCTAATCAGCCCCAGCATTTT. Protein sequence: CAISESRADPNQPQHF.

The V and J genes are TRBV7-6 and TRBJ2-5; D is perhaps TRBD2 (6 bases). The J call may be faulty, since TRBJ2-7 better matches the DNA end. This CDR3 has 15 amino acids. Germline loops: CDR1 SGHVS, CDR2 FNYEAQ. The CDR3 here is CASSRSPGTGAEQYF. In nucleotides, the CDR3 is TGTGCCAGCAGCCGTTCGCCAGGGACTGGCGCCGAGCAGTACTTC.

This clonotype was detected a few times. V gene TRBV12-3 or TRBV12-4 combines with J gene TRBJ2-5, with 13 bases fitting TRBD2. The CDR3 sequence is 13 residues long. With V trimmed by 6 bases and J by 11 bases, 6 bases remained unmatched. The CDR3 coding sequence is TGTGCCAGCAGACTAGCGGGGGGGGTCAAGCAGTACTTC. This encodes CASRLAGGVKQYF.

This clonotype was counted between two and nine times. CDR3 sequence: CSAIHGQGRQETQYF. In DNA, the CDR3 is TGCAGTGCTATTCACGGACAGGGCCGCCAAGAGACCCAGTACTTC. The chain joins TRBV20-1 to TRBJ2-5; 8 bases line up with TRBD1. This CDR3 has 15 residues. The germline gives CDR1 DFQATT, CDR2 SNEGSKA (reference sequence). The V gene end was trimmed by 4 bases and the J gene end by 1 base; junction bases not matched to a gene: 8.

A few counts support this clonotype. The CDR3 bases are TGCAGTGCTAGAGACCCGGGACAGGGGGTCAATGAGCAGTTCTTC. Translation: CSARDPGQGVNEQFF. This chain joins TRBV20-1 and TRBJ2-1, with TRBD1 identical over 11 bases. V trimming: 0 bases; J trimming: 6 bases; junction bases outside the gene matches: 4. The CDR3 loop spans 15 amino acids. CDR1 is DFQATT and CDR2 is SNEGSKA in the germline V gene (reference sequence).

The V and J genes are TRBV7-2 and TRBJ2-2; D possibly corresponds to TRBD2 (7 bases). Trimming took 7 bases from V and 1 from J, leaving 16 bases between them. CDR3 length equals 16 residues. The germline V gene encodes CDR1 SGHTA and CDR2 FQGNSA. CDR3 sequence: CASIPLGGGNTGELFF. In DNA form, the CDR3 reads TGTGCCAGCATCCCTTTAGGGGGGGGGAACACCGGGGAGCTGTTTTTT.

This chain uses TRBV27 with TRBJ1-5; 11 bases match TRBD1. V shed 2 bases, J shed 3 bases, and the junction held 6 bases outside the gene matches. Germline CDR1 and CDR2: MNHEY and SMNVEV (reference sequence). The CDR3 has 17 residues. The CDR3 DNA sequence: TGTGCCAGCAGTTTAGGACAGGGGGCTGGCGCCAATCAGCCCCAGCATTTT. This gives the protein CASSLGQGAGANQPQHF.

The chain links TRBV7-2 to TRBJ1-4, with a weak D call TRBD1 (5 bases). The CDR3 extends over 17 amino acids. CDR1 SGHTA and CDR2 FQGNSA come from the germline V gene. With 3 bases removed from V and 4 bases from J, the gap between germline ends came to 18 bases. The CDR3: CASSLASSGTLNEKLFF. As DNA, the CDR3 is TGTGCCAGCAGCTTGGCTTCCTCCGGGACCCTTAATGAAAAACTGTTTTTT.

The V and J genes are TRBV5-1 and TRBJ2-2; 8 bases are shared with TRBD2. There are 16 residues in the CDR3. Per the germline V gene, CDR1 is SGHRS and CDR2 is YFSETQ. Trimming removed 4 bases from V and 5 bases from J; junction bases left unmatched: 10. This CDR3 is CASSLQAGVGTGELFF. Written as DNA, the CDR3 is TGCGCCAGCAGCCTGCAAGCGGGAGTGGGGACCGGGGAGCTGTTTTTT.